This entry lists 25 T cell receptor beta chains sequenced from one sample in a study of breast tumors, draining lymph nodes, adjacent tissues. Via MiXCR, TCRdb re-called the multiplex PCR reads, giving one row per CDR3 protein. The data contain 70,000 or so distinct CDR3 sequences, around two fifths of them singletons. The sequencing input was breast tumor tissue. The receptors here all came from a female donor with breast cancer. Some clones in this sample may be carry-over from other donors' samples.

This clonotype was seen ten or more times. This may arise from a read error, as a much more abundant clone is one base away. The chain recombines TRBV20-1 with TRBJ2-1; perhaps TRBD2 as D (6 bases). Per the germline V gene, CDR1 is DFQATT and CDR2 is SNEGSKA (reference sequence). The CDR3 consists of 14 residues. The CDR3 DNA reads TGCAGTGCTAGGTCGGGAGAATCCTACACTGAGCAGTTCTTC. This codes for CSARSGESYTEQFF.

As regards this clonotype: Lacking the conserved final phenylalanine or tryptophan, this CDR3 likely reflects a read error. V usage is TRBV13 and J usage is TRBJ2-2; 9 bases map to TRBD2. The CDR3 covers 17 residues. Germline V gene lookup returns CDR1 PRHDT and CDR2 FYEKMQ (reference sequence). V lost 1 base to trimming and J lost 3 bases; unmatched junction nucleotides: 6. The CDR3 sequence: CASSLAMTSGDTGELFS. The CDR3, as DNA: TGTGCCAGCAGCTTAGCGATGACTAGCGGTGACACCGGGGAGCTGTTTTCT.

This clonotype was seen only a few times. The chain links TRBV6-5 to TRBJ2-5, with 7 bases matching TRBD2. Germline CDR1 MNHEY, CDR2 SVGAGI. V lost 7 bases to trimming and J lost 3 bases; unmatched junction nucleotides: 8. The CDR3 runs to 14 residues. In nucleotides, the CDR3 is TGTGCCAGCACTCGTGGGGGGGTGAAAGAGACCCAGTACTTC. This gives the protein CASTRGGVKETQYF.

V gene TRBV5-8 combines with J gene TRBJ1-2; 11 bases map to TRBD1. Germline CDR1 and CDR2: SGHTS and YDEGEE. Losses at the gene ends were 5 bases for V and 4 bases for J; bases not matched to a gene: 4. This CDR3 has 14 amino acids. CDR3 protein: CASSRTGGVYGYTF. CDR3 sequence (DNA): TGTGCCAGCAGTCGGACAGGGGGCGTCTATGGCTACACCTTC.

J is TRBJ1-4 and V is TRBV7-9; no definite D call. Trimming left V 5 bases short and J 0 bases short, with 10 bases between. This CDR3 comprises 15 residues. Per germline, CDR1 SEHNR and CDR2 FQNEAQ (reference sequence). The DNA of the CDR3 is TGTGCCAGCAGCGCACCGGGAACAACTAATGAAAAACTGTTTTTT. Protein product: CASSAPGTTNEKLFF.

The chain employs TRBV20-1 and TRBJ1-2, with D hard to call. The length of the CDR3 is 13 residues. CDR1 and CDR2 (germline): DFQATT, SNEGSKA (reference sequence). V shed 4 bases and J shed 6 bases, with 15 bases lying between them. CDR3 DNA sequence: TGCAGTGCTAAATCGGTCAGCAACAATGGCTACACCTTC. Translated, it gives CSAKSVSNNGYTF.

In this sample, this clonotype turned up many times. The chain carries TRBV20-1 and TRBJ2-3, with D perhaps matching TRBD2 (6 bases). Trimming took off 6 bases at V and 1 base at J, with 20 bases between the two ends. CDR1 is DFQATT and CDR2 is SNEGSKA in the germline V gene (reference sequence). The CDR3 length is 16 residues. This CDR3 is CSATLLATLGTDTQYF. The CDR3, as DNA: TGCAGTGCGACCCTGCTAGCGACTTTGGGCACAGATACGCAGTATTTT.

This clonotype was detected many times. V is TRBV24-1 and J is TRBJ2-3; D gene unclear. Trimming stripped 5 bases from V and 1 base from J, with 6 bases between. The germline CDR1 and CDR2 sequences are KGHDR and SFDVKD. The CDR3 has 13 amino acids. CDR3 amino acids: CATSGSGTDTQYF. The CDR3 coding sequence is TGTGCCACCAGTGGGTCGGGCACAGATACGCAGTATTTT.

This clonotype was observed at least ten times. CDR3 DNA sequence: TGCGCCAGCAGCTCACGGACCGGGACTAGCGGGAGCCAAGCCACAGATACGCAGTATTTT. This translates into CASSSRTGTSGSQATDTQYF. The chain carries TRBV5-1 and TRBJ2-3; 14 positions agree with TRBD2. CDR1 is SGHRS, CDR2 YFSETQ, per germline. With V trimmed by 3 bases and J by 2 bases, 14 bases remained unmatched. This CDR3 is 20 amino acids long.

This clonotype was seen repeatedly, ten times or more. V usage is TRBV4-1 and J usage is TRBJ2-5; maybe TRBD2 (7 bases). V was cut by 3 bases and J by 5 bases, with 19 bases left in between. Germline-derived CDR1 and CDR2 are MGHRA and YSYEKL. The CDR3 runs to 16 residues. The CDR3 loop reads CASSHPLEGGRETQYF. DNA of the CDR3: TGCGCCAGCAGCCATCCCTTGGAGGGGGGGCGGGAGACCCAGTACTTC.

This clonotype appeared many times. This chain links TRBV7-3 with TRBJ2-3, with 8 bases that match TRBD1. J gave up 4 bases and V 8 bases, and 11 bases lay outside the gene matches. Looked up from germline, CDR1 is SGHTA and CDR2 is FQGTGA. This CDR3 is 15 amino acids long. The CDR3 DNA reads as TGTGCCAGCTCGCCGGCGGCAGGGGGCGCAGATACGCAGTATTTT. This gives the protein CASSPAAGGADTQYF.

This clonotype was counted at least ten times. The J gene is TRBJ2-7, the V gene TRBV18; D unresolved. This CDR3 contains 13 residues. CDR1 is KGHSH, CDR2 LQKENI, per germline. V lost 3 bases, J lost 3 bases, and 9 bases lay in between. In nucleotides, the CDR3 is TGTGCCAGCTCACCGAACGAATTCTACGAGCAGTACTTC. Encoded protein: CASSPNEFYEQYF.

The chain links TRBV20-1 to TRBJ1-1; D not resolved. CDR3 length equals 13 residues. Trimming cost V 4 bases and J 0 bases, with 9 bases left between them. Germline CDR1 reads DFQATT; CDR2 reads SNEGSKA (reference sequence). The CDR3 region has the DNA TGCAGTGCTAATGGTGGGTTGAACACTGAAGCTTTCTTT. It codes for CSANGGLNTEAFF.

The chain carries TRBV11-1 and TRBJ2-2; weak D call: TRBD1 (6 bases). V lost 3 bases and J 8 bases, leaving 7 bases between the germline ends. Germline V gives CDR1 SGHAT, CDR2 FQDESV (reference sequence). This CDR3 has 12 amino acids. Here the CDR3 reads CASSFDRGELFF. The DNA of the CDR3 is TGTGCCAGCAGCTTCGACAGGGGGGAGCTGTTTTTT.

The chain carries TRBV5-6 and TRBJ1-1, with 8 bases lining up with TRBD1. The CDR3 has 17 amino acids. Germline loops: CDR1 SGHDT, CDR2 YYEEEE. V gave up 4 bases and J gave up 1 base; unmatched junction bases: 12. The CDR3 DNA follows: TGTGCCAGCAGCAACGAACCAGGGGGCTGGAGGAACACTGAAGCTTTCTTT. Translated: CASSNEPGGWRNTEAFF. The entire variable domain, with the rest obtained from reference TRBV5-6 and TRBJ1-1, is as follows: DAGVTQSPTHLIKTRGQQVTLRCSPKSGHDTVSWYQQALGQGPQFIFQYYEEEERQRGNFPDRFSGHQFPNYSSELNVNALLLGDSALYLCASSNEPGGWRNTEAFFGQGTRLTVV.

This clonotype was found many times. The V call is TRBV29-1, the J call TRBJ1-2, with a weak D call TRBD1 (6 bases). V dropped 4 bases and J dropped 7 bases, with 13 bases sitting between them. From germline, CDR1 is SQVTM and CDR2 ANQGSEA. The CDR3 spans 12 residues. The CDR3 loop is CSVGQGTGGYTF. CDR3 bases: TGCAGCGTTGGGCAGGGGACGGGTGGCTACACCTTC.

Worth noting for this clonotype: This clone may be a read error of a much larger clone one base away. CDR3 bases: TGCAGTGCTAAGGGCCGGGAATATGAGCCGTTCTTC. Protein: CSAKGREYEPFF. The V call is TRBV20-1, the J call TRBJ2-1; D is possibly TRBD2 (5 bases). The CDR3 has 12 residues. Per germline, CDR1 DFQATT and CDR2 SNEGSKA (reference sequence).

The rearrangement uses TRBV10-2 and TRBJ1-5; no definite D call. Between the trimmed V and J ends, which lost 5 bases and 5 bases, there was a span of 19 bases. The CDR3 extends over 16 amino acids. Looked up from germline, CDR1 is WSHSY and CDR2 is SAAADI. Here the CDR3 reads CASSKAAPYLYQPQHF. The CDR3 DNA follows: TGCGCCAGCAGTAAGGCCGCACCCTATTTGTATCAGCCCCAGCATTTT.

This clonotype was counted ten times or more. V gene TRBV6-6 combines with J gene TRBJ2-5; D perhaps matches TRBD1 (6 bases). This CDR3 has 13 residues. V dropped 5 bases and J dropped 1 base, with 8 bases sitting between them. Germline-derived CDR1 and CDR2 are MNHNY and SVGAGI (reference sequence). CDR3 sequence reads: CASSQDSQETQYF. The CDR3 nucleotides read TGTGCCAGCAGTCAGGACAGCCAAGAGACCCAGTACTTC.

This clonotype came up many times. The V gene is TRBV10-2, the J gene TRBJ2-2; the match to TRBD2 covers 10 bases. Germline CDR1 reads WSHSY; CDR2 reads SAAADI. The CDR3 has 16 amino acids. The V segment lost 3 bases and the J segment 7 bases; nucleotides outside the gene matches: 8. The CDR3 DNA reads TGCGCCAGCAGTGATCAAAGCGGGAGGGTTGGCGGGGAGCTGTTTTTT. Its translation: CASSDQSGRVGGELFF.

V gene TRBV9 combines with J gene TRBJ1-2; TRBD1 matches 10 bases. The length of the CDR3 is 15 residues. Germline CDR1 reads SGDLS; CDR2 reads YYNGEE. The J segment lost 2 bases and the V segment lost 4 bases, leaving 5 bases of the junction unmatched. The CDR3 region is CASSTRDRGNYGYTF. DNA of the CDR3: TGTGCCAGCAGCACCCGGGACAGGGGCAACTATGGCTACACCTTC.

The rearrangement links TRBV29-1 to TRBJ2-2; 10 bases match TRBD1. Germline lookup yields CDR1 SQVTM and CDR2 ANQGSEA. The V gene end was trimmed by 7 bases and the J gene end by 2 bases; junction bases not matched to a gene: 7. This CDR3 has 15 residues. CDR3 protein: CSARTGGINTGELFF. CDR3 bases: TGCAGCGCTCGGACAGGGGGGATTAACACCGGGGAGCTGTTTTTT.

This clonotype was detected ten times or more. The chain recombines TRBV20-1 with TRBJ1-2; D is undetermined. In germline, CDR1 is DFQATT, CDR2 SNEGSKA (reference sequence). The CDR3 is made up of 14 amino acids. V was trimmed by 2 bases and J by 0 bases, leaving 10 bases between them. DNA of the CDR3: TGCAGTGCTAGACCCTCCGGGCCTAACTATGGCTACACCTTC. Translating gives CSARPSGPNYGYTF.

CDR3 coding DNA: TGTGCCAGCAGATCATGGAGGCTTGGAAAGACCCAGTACTTC. As protein: CASRSWRLGKTQYF. V usage is TRBV2 and J usage is TRBJ2-5; possible D gene TRBD2, 5 bases. Between the trimmed V and J ends, which lost 6 bases and 6 bases, there was a span of 17 bases. The germline gives CDR1 SNHLY, CDR2 FYNNEI. CDR3 size: 14 residues. Based on the CDR3 plus reference TRBV2 and TRBJ2-5, the full variable domain is EPEVTQTPSHQVTQMGQEVILRCVPISNHLYFYWYRQILGQKVEFLVSFYNNEISEKSEIFDDQFSVERPDGSNFTLKIRSTKLEDSAMYFCASRSWRLGKTQYFGPGTRLLVL.

Many counts were recorded for this clonotype. The rearrangement uses TRBV11-3 and TRBJ2-3; TRBD2 agrees at 13 bases. V gave up 5 bases and J gave up 4 bases; unmatched junction bases: 6. The CDR3 sequence is 16 residues long. The germline gives CDR1 SGHNT, CDR2 YENEEA. CDR3 amino acids: CASSPGLAGWADTQYF. CDR3 sequence (DNA): TGTGCCAGCAGCCCGGGACTAGCGGGGTGGGCAGATACGCAGTATTTT.